This TCR beta chain derives from a study of CD8 T cells in Susac syndrome. Roughly 0.45 to 1 ug RNA was reverse transcribed with random hexamers. MiXCR, applied by TCRdb to the immunoSEQ multiplex PCR reads, yields one record per CDR3 protein. The table has approximately 200,000 distinct CDR3 sequences, roughly 95% seen once. Sequenced material: CD4+ T cells from PBMCs. The TCR sequence derives from a human donor with multiple sclerosis.

CDR3 loop: CASSSPTVDEQYF. The CDR3 DNA reads TGCGCCAGCAGCTCACCGACAGTGGACGAGCAGTACTTC. V and J are TRBV5-1 and TRBJ2-7; D possibly corresponds to TRBD1 (5 bases). The ends were cut back, 3 bases at V and 5 bases at J, with 12 bases in the middle. The CDR3 contains 13 residues. The germline gives CDR1 SGHRS, CDR2 YFSETQ.